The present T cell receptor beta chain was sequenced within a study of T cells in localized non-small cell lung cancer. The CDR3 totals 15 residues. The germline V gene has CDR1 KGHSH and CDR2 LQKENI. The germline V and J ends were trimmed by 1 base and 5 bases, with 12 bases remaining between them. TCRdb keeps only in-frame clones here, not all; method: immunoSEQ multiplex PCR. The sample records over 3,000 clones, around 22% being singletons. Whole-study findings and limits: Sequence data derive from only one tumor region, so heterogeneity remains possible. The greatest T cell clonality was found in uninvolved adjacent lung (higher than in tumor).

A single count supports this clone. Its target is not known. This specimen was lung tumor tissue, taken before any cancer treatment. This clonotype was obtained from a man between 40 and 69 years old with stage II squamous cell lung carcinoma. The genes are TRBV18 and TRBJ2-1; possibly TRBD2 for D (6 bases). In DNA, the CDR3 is TGTGCCAGCTCACCACGGGACTCCTACGACAATGAGCAGTTCTTC. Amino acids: CASSPRDSYDNEQFF.